A single T cell receptor beta chain is shown here with its context. Antigen specificity is unknown. Phenotypically, naive CD8+ T cells corresponded to CD45RO-CCR7+CD27+CD95-. This record belongs to a study of CXCR3-negative and CXCR3-positive naive CD8 T cells. Study overall: Summed over all libraries, TRB reads came to some 130 million, with about 1.5 +/- 0.3 million per library.

Preparation of TRB cDNA libraries relied on 5' RACE carrying UMI labels. TCRdb reanalyzed the 5' RACE reads and collapses them to one entry per CDR3 protein, without DNA. This table lists approximately 120,000 distinct CDR3 sequences. Whole-study findings and limits: Naive cells that were CXCR3-positive had more hydrophobic TRB CDR3s (compared with CXCR3-negative naive cells). For the naive subsets, surface CD5 was similar, and TCR strength was inferred from TRB CDR3 properties. Naive cells, whether CXCR3-negative or CXCR3-positive, had similar TRBV-TRBJ usage, while memory cells differed.

This CDR3 comprises 16 residues. CDR1 and CDR2 from the germline V gene are DFQATT and SNEGSKA (reference sequence). This chain links TRBV20-1 with TRBJ1-2. The sequence was obtained from a human donor in good health. Some clones in this sample may be carry-over from other donors' samples. Sequencing used naive CXCR3+ CD8+ T cells from blood. Subset noted: CD45RO-CCR7+CD27+CD95- naive CD8+ T cells expressing CXCR3 (TNR3+). The CDR3 loop is CSARDLTAPLVGGYTF.